Shown below are 29 T cell receptor beta chains from a single sample sequenced in a study of blood T cell repertoires in COVID-19. Sequencing used immunoSEQ multiplex PCR; TCRdb keeps in-frame clones, though not all of them. The sample carries a few hundred thousand clones, almost 90% recorded once. Sequencing input: peripheral blood. The receptor set was obtained from a woman aged 55 to 70 with COVID-19, enrolled during active disease.

The rearrangement joins TRBV16 to TRBJ1-2, with a possible D match to TRBD1 (6 bases). CDR3 length: 15 amino acids. Germline V gene lookup returns CDR1 KGHSY and CDR2 FQNENV. Trimming cost V 0 bases and J 5 bases, with 13 bases left between them. The CDR3 nucleotides are TGTGCCAGCAGCCAATCCACAGGGAGTATTTATGGCTACACCTTC. This gives the protein CASSQSTGSIYGYTF.

The V gene is TRBV6-5, the J gene TRBJ2-2; 7 nucleotides align to TRBD1. The CDR3 covers 14 residues. V gave up 5 bases and J gave up 7 bases; unmatched junction bases: 7. Germline V lookup: CDR1 MNHEY, CDR2 SVGAGI. CDR3 in DNA: TGTGCCAGCAGTCCTGAGTACAGGGGCGGGGAGCTGTTTTTT. It encodes CASSPEYRGGELFF.

V gene TRBV30 combines with J gene TRBJ1-1, with 9 bases lining up with TRBD1. The CDR3 extends over 14 amino acids. J was trimmed by 5 bases and V by 4 bases; bases with no gene match: 8. The germline gives CDR1 GTSNPN, CDR2 SVGIG (reference sequence). CDR3 sequence reads: CAWTRDRAGTEAFF. The CDR3 DNA is TGTGCCTGGACTAGGGACAGGGCCGGGACTGAAGCTTTCTTT.

The chain links TRBV6-5 to TRBJ1-2; 7 positions agree with TRBD1. V lost 4 bases to trimming and J lost 3 bases; unmatched junction nucleotides: 8. This CDR3 is 15 amino acids long. The germline gives CDR1 MNHEY, CDR2 SVGAGI. CDR3 coding DNA: TGTGCCAGCAGTTTCGGACAGGTCGATCACTATGGCTACACCTTC. Amino acids: CASSFGQVDHYGYTF.

V usage is TRBV11-2 and J usage is TRBJ1-1; 7 bases fit TRBD1. Germline V gene sequence: CDR1 SGHAT, CDR2 FQNNGV. The CDR3 has 13 amino acids. V lost 0 bases, J lost 12 bases, and 7 bases stayed unmatched. In nucleotides, the CDR3 is TGTGCCAGCAGCTTAGATCGCAGGGGGGTACCTTTCTTT. This encodes CASSLDRRGVPFF. The full variable domain, completed using reference TRBV11-2 and TRBJ1-1, is EAGVAQSPRYKIIEKRQSVAFWCNPISGHATLYWYQQILGQGPKLLIQFQNNGVVDDSQLPKDRFSAERLKGVDSTLKIQPAKLEDSAVYLCASSLDRRGVPFFGQGTRLTVV.

The genes are TRBV7-2 and TRBJ1-2, with D uncertain. CDR1 is SGHTA and CDR2 is FQGNSA in the germline V gene. V was clipped by 4 bases and J by 8 bases, with 20 bases between them. The CDR3 loop spans 15 amino acids. CDR3 sequence: CASSSVNDFPGGYTF. DNA of the CDR3: TGTGCCAGCAGCTCTGTCAACGACTTCCCGGGGGGCTACACCTTC. Using reference TRBV7-2 and TRBJ1-2 for the parts outside the CDR3, the full variable domain is GAGVSQSPSNKVTEKGKDVELRCDPISGHTALYWYRQSLGQGLEFLIYFQGNSAPDKSGLPSDRFSAERTGGSVSTLTIQRTQQEDSAVYLCASSSVNDFPGGYTFGSGTRLTVV.

This clone appeared once. The chain couples TRBV27 to TRBJ1-1; D unresolved. Germline CDR1 reads MNHEY; CDR2 reads SMNVEV (reference sequence). Trimming left V 5 bases short and J 1 base short, with 14 bases between. The CDR3 is 15 amino acids. The CDR3 DNA sequence: TGTGCCAGCAGTCCTAGAGGGCTATCGAACACTGAAGCTTTCTTT. Its protein is CASSPRGLSNTEAFF.

This clone was detected once. The chain couples TRBV2 to TRBJ1-3; TRBD1 matches 9 bases. Trimming at V came to 6 bases and at J to 3 bases, leaving 6 bases not matched to a gene. Germline V gene sequence: CDR1 SNHLY, CDR2 FYNNEI. The CDR3 runs 15 residues. The CDR3 spells CASRRDRAGGNTIYF. The CDR3 coding sequence is TGTGCCAGCAGAAGGGACAGGGCCGGTGGAAACACCATATATTTT.

The V and J genes are TRBV18 and TRBJ1-1; D not certain. The CDR3 is 14 amino acids. Germline CDR1 KGHSH, CDR2 LQKENI. Deletions cut 3 bases from V and 1 base from J, with 9 bases between. CDR3 residues: CASSPRSANTEAFF. The DNA for the CDR3 is TGTGCCAGCTCACCGAGGTCAGCGAACACTGAAGCTTTCTTT.

This sequence joins TRBV4-1 and TRBJ2-5; no definite D call. The CDR3 runs to 14 residues. V lost 2 bases, J lost 5 bases, and 12 bases lay in between. Germline V lookup: CDR1 MGHRA, CDR2 YSYEKL. The chain's CDR3 is CASSQTLVVETQYF. The CDR3 DNA reads TGCGCCAGCAGCCAAACCCTTGTAGTTGAGACCCAGTACTTC.

The chain is built from TRBV25-1 and TRBJ1-4, with 8 bases lining up with TRBD1. CDR1 is MGHDK, CDR2 SYGVNS, per germline. The CDR3 totals 14 residues. V gave up 7 bases and J gave up 6 bases; unmatched junction bases: 7. The CDR3 reads CASTEGQGHEKLFF. The DNA of the CDR3 is TGTGCCAGCACCGAAGGACAGGGTCATGAAAAACTGTTTTTT.

The chain uses TRBV7-9 and TRBJ2-3; D perhaps matches TRBD2 (6 bases). Trimming removed 5 bases from V and 1 base from J, with 10 bases in between. Germline V gives CDR1 SEHNR, CDR2 FQNEAQ (reference sequence). This CDR3 region has 14 residues. Here the CDR3 DNA reads TGTGCCAGCAGCCCACCGGGGGGCACAGATACGCAGTATTTT. Its protein is CASSPPGGTDTQYF. The variable domain in full, with the rest retrieved from reference TRBV7-9 and TRBJ2-3, is DTGVSQNPRHKITKRGQNVTFRCDPISEHNRLYWYRQTLGQGPEFLTYFQNEAQLEKSRLLSDRFSAERPKGSFSTLEIQRTEQGDSAMYLCASSPPGGTDTQYFGPGTRLTVL.

The genes are TRBV6-5 and TRBJ1-6, with D perhaps TRBD1 (6 bases). This CDR3 comprises 14 residues. V was trimmed by 2 bases and J by 7 bases, leaving 9 bases between them. Germline loops: CDR1 MNHEY, CDR2 SVGAGI. CDR3 loop: CASSYRDTNSPLHF. In DNA, the CDR3 is TGTGCCAGCAGTTACCGGGACACAAATTCACCCCTCCACTTT.

The chain employs TRBV24-1 and TRBJ1-2; D is undetermined. The germline V gene has CDR1 KGHDR and CDR2 SFDVKD. The CDR3 extends over 9 amino acids. CDR3 amino acids: CVGPGGYTF. In nucleotides, the CDR3 is TGTGTAGGGCCGGGAGGCTACACCTTC.

The chain carries TRBV9 and TRBJ1-6; D is perhaps TRBD1 (6 bases). The germline V gene encodes CDR1 SGDLS and CDR2 YYNGEE. The CDR3 totals 14 residues. The V gene lost 0 bases and the J gene lost 10 bases, with 11 bases spanning the gap. For the CDR3, the DNA is TGTGCCAGCAGCGTAGATCACAGGGACTCACCCCTCCACTTT. This encodes CASSVDHRDSPLHF.

The rearrangement joins TRBV6-5 to TRBJ2-7, with no clear D. Per the germline V gene, CDR1 is MNHEY and CDR2 is SVGAGI. V lost 1 base and J lost 5, with 9 bases in between. The CDR3 is 13 residues long. The chain's CDR3 is CASSYLSSHEQYF. The CDR3 region has the DNA TGTGCCAGCAGTTACTTGTCGTCCCACGAGCAGTACTTC.

The V call is TRBV19, the J call TRBJ1-2; weak D call: TRBD1 (5 bases). Trimming took 4 bases from V and 1 from J, leaving 13 bases between them. The CDR3 runs to 15 residues. Per the germline V gene, CDR1 is LNHDA and CDR2 is SQIVND (reference sequence). As DNA, the CDR3 is TGTGCCAGTAGTAGGAGGGGCGACTATAACTATGGCTACACCTTC. It encodes CASSRRGDYNYGYTF.

V is TRBV30 and J is TRBJ1-4; 7 bases are a match to TRBD1. CDR1 and CDR2 from the germline V gene are GTSNPN and SVGIG (reference sequence). There are 12 residues in the CDR3. V gave up 8 bases and J gave up 3 bases; unmatched junction bases: 3. The CDR3 DNA sequence: TGTGCCCGCGGGACAGCTAATGAAAAACTGTTTTTT. Amino acid sequence: CARGTANEKLFF.

J is TRBJ2-3 and V is TRBV21-1; whether TRBD1, the table's D call, matches the DNA was not checked. TRBV21-1 is a known pseudogene. This CDR3 spans 16 amino acids. For the CDR3, the DNA is TGTGCCAGCAGCAAGCACCGGGACAGGCCCACAGATACGCAGTATTTT. Protein: CASSKHRDRPTDTQYF.

The chain employs TRBV10-3 and TRBJ1-4; 9 bases are a match to TRBD1. J gave up 7 bases and V 10 bases, and 10 bases lay outside the gene matches. Germline-derived CDR1 and CDR2 are ENHRY and SYGVKD. The CDR3 has 14 amino acids. Here the CDR3 DNA reads TGTGCCACCGCCTCGGGACAGGGTTCTGAAAAACTGTTTTTT. Its protein is CATASGQGSEKLFF.

In this sample, this clone turned up once. The genes are TRBV19 and TRBJ1-6; TRBD1 agrees at 9 bases. V lost 3 bases, J lost 6 bases, and 0 bases stayed unmatched. CDR1 and CDR2 from the germline V gene are LNHDA and SQIVND (reference sequence). The CDR3 length is 14 residues. In DNA form, the CDR3 reads TGTGCCAGTAGTATGACAGGGGGTAATTCACCCCTCCACTTT. This translates into CASSMTGGNSPLHF.

V gene TRBV19 combines with J gene TRBJ1-5, with TRBD1 matching 9 bases. With V trimmed by 5 bases and J by 2 bases, 1 base remained unmatched. The germline CDR1 and CDR2 sequences are LNHDA and SQIVND (reference sequence). The CDR3 has 14 amino acids. CDR3 residues: CASSWDRGNQPQHF. CDR3 DNA: TGTGCCAGTAGTTGGGACAGGGGCAATCAGCCCCAGCATTTT. The full variable domain, its missing parts supplied by reference TRBV19 and TRBJ1-5, is DGGITQSPKYLFRKEGQNVTLSCEQNLNHDAMYWYRQDPGQGLRLIYYSQIVNDFQKGDIAEGYSVSREKKESFPLTVTSAQKNPTAFYLCASSWDRGNQPQHFGDGTRLSIL.

The chain has TRBV27 and TRBJ1-2; D ambiguous. Between the trimmed V and J ends, which lost 5 bases and 4 bases, there was a span of 11 bases. The CDR3 runs to 13 residues. Germline V lookup: CDR1 MNHEY, CDR2 SMNVEV (reference sequence). In nucleotides, the CDR3 is TGTGCCAGCAGTCCCCGCCGGGGCTATGGCTACACCTTC. It specifies CASSPRRGYGYTF.

The chain is built from TRBV18 and TRBJ1-2, with TRBD1 identical over 10 bases. The J segment lost 3 bases and the V segment lost 3 bases, leaving 4 bases of the junction unmatched. Germline loops: CDR1 KGHSH, CDR2 LQKENI. CDR3 size: 15 residues. The CDR3 DNA sequence: TGTGCCAGCTCACCCCGAGGGACAGGGGACTATGGCTACACCTTC. Translation gives CASSPRGTGDYGYTF.

The rearrangement links TRBV11-2 to TRBJ1-2; tentatively, D is TRBD1 (5 bases). V dropped 5 bases and J dropped 8 bases, with 9 bases sitting between them. This CDR3 is built from 11 residues. Germline-derived CDR1 and CDR2 are SGHAT and FQNNGV. Here the CDR3 DNA reads TGTGCCAGCAGCGGGGCGTGGGGCTACACCTTC. As protein: CASSGAWGYTF.

V is TRBV7-7 and J is TRBJ2-5; D is ambiguous. CDR1 and CDR2 from the germline V gene are SSHAT and FNYEAQ (reference sequence). The CDR3 extends over 16 amino acids. The ends were cut back, 5 bases at V and 6 bases at J, with 22 bases in the middle. The CDR3 nucleotides are TGTGCCAGCAGCCATCTAGACTCTACGCTTAAACAGACCCAGTACTTC. Encoded protein: CASSHLDSTLKQTQYF. The entire variable domain, with the rest obtained from reference TRBV7-7 and TRBJ2-5, is as follows: GAGVSQSPRYKVTKRGQDVTLRCDPISSHATLYWYQQALGQGPEFLTYFNYEAQPDKSGLPSDRFSAERPEGSISTLTIQRTEQRDSAMYRCASSHLDSTLKQTQYFGPGTRLLVL.

V gene TRBV28 combines with J gene TRBJ2-6; D remains ambiguous. This CDR3 comprises 13 residues. Trimming cost V 7 bases and J 0 bases, with 4 bases left between them. Germline CDR1 reads MDHEN; CDR2 reads SYDVKM. The CDR3: CASTPSGANVLTF. The CDR3 nucleotides read TGTGCCAGCACTCCCTCTGGGGCCAACGTCCTGACTTTC.

The V and J genes are TRBV3-1 (or the pseudogene TRBV3-2) and TRBJ1-1, with 8 positions matching TRBD1. Germline V gives CDR1 LGHDT, CDR2 YNNKEL (reference sequence). The CDR3 covers 14 residues. Trimming at V came to 6 bases and at J to 1 base, leaving 4 bases not matched to a gene. CDR3 sequence reads: CASRPDRANTEAFF. The DNA of the CDR3 is TGTGCCAGCAGACCGGACAGGGCGAACACTGAAGCTTTCTTT.

This clone has only one observation. This chain uses TRBV7-2 with TRBJ1-3; TRBD1 matches at 7 bases. The CDR3 spans 15 residues. CDR1 is SGHTA, CDR2 FQGNSA, per germline. Germline trimming cut 7 bases from V and 0 bases from J; bases unmatched to any gene: 6. In DNA, the CDR3 is TGTGCCAGCACACAGGGGTCGAGCTCTGGAAACACCATATATTTT. Protein: CASTQGSSSGNTIYF. The full variable domain, rest sourced from reference TRBV7-2 and TRBJ1-3, is GAGVSQSPSNKVTEKGKDVELRCDPISGHTALYWYRQSLGQGLEFLIYFQGNSAPDKSGLPSDRFSAERTGGSVSTLTIQRTQQEDSAVYLCASTQGSSSGNTIYFGEGSWLTVV.